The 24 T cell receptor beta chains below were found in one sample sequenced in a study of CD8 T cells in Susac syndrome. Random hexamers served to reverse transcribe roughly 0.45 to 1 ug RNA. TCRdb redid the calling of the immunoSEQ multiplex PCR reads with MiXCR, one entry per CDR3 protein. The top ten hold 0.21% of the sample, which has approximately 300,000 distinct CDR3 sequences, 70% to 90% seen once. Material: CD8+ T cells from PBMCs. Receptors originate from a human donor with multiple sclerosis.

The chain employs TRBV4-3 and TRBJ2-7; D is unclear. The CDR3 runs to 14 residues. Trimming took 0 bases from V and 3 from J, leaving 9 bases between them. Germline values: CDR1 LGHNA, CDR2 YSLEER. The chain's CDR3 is CASSQDSNYYEQYF. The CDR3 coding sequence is TGCGCCAGCAGCCAAGACTCCAACTACTACGAGCAGTACTTC.

Written as DNA, the CDR3 is TGTGCCAGCAGTTTAGAAAAGAACGCAGGGAAAGAGACCCAGTACTTC. Its translation: CASSLEKNAGKETQYF. The chain employs TRBV27 and TRBJ2-5; D may be TRBD1 (5 bases). Trimming left V 2 bases short and J 3 bases short, with 16 bases between. Looked up from germline, CDR1 is MNHEY and CDR2 is SMNVEV (reference sequence). The CDR3 runs to 16 residues.

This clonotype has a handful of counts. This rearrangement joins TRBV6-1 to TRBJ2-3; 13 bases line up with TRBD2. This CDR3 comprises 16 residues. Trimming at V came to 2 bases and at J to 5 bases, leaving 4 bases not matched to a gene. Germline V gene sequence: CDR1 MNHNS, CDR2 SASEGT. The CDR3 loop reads CASSEIGLAGVDTQYF. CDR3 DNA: TGTGCCAGCAGTGAAATTGGACTAGCGGGAGTAGATACGCAGTATTTT.

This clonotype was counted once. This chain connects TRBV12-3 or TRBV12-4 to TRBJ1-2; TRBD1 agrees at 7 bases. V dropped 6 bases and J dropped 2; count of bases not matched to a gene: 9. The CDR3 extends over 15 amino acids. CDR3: CASRYGTEANYGYTF. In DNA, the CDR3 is TGTGCCAGCAGGTATGGGACAGAGGCAAACTATGGCTACACCTTC.

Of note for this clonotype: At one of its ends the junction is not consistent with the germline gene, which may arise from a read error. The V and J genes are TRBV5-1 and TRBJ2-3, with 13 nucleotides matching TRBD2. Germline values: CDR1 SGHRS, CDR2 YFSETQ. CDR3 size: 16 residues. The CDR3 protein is CASSSRTSGSIDTQYF. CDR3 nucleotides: TGCGCCAGCAGCTCTCGGACTAGCGGGAGCATAGATACGCAGTATTTT.

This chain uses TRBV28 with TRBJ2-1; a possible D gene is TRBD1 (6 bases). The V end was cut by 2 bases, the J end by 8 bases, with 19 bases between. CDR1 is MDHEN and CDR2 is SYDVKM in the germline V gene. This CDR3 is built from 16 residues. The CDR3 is CASSLGAGVFHHEQFF. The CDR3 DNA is TGTGCCAGCAGTTTAGGCGCAGGGGTCTTCCACCATGAGCAGTTCTTC.

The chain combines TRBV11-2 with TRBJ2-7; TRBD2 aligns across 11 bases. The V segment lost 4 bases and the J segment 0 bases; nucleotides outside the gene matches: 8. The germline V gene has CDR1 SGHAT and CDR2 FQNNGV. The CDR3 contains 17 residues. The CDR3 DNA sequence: TGTGCCAGCAGCTCATGGACTAGCGGGCTAATCTCCTACGAGCAGTACTTC. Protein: CASSSWTSGLISYEQYF. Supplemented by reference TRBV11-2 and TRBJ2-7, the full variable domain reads EAGVAQSPRYKIIEKRQSVAFWCNPISGHATLYWYQQILGQGPKLLIQFQNNGVVDDSQLPKDRFSAERLKGVDSTLKIQPAKLEDSAVYLCASSSWTSGLISYEQYFGPGTRLTVT.

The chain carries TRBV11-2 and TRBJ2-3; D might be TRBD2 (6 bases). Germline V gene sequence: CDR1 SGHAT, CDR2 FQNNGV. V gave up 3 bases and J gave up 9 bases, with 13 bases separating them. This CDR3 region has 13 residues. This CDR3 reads CASSFDPGDTQYF. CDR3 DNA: TGTGCCAGCAGCTTTGACCCGGGAGACACGCAGTATTTT.

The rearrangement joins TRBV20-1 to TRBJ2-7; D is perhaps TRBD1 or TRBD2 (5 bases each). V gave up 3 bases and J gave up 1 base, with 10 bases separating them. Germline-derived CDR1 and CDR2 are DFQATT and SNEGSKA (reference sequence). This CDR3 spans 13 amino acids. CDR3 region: CSARGERSYEQYF. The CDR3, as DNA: TGCAGTGCTAGGGGGGAGAGGTCCTACGAGCAGTACTTC.

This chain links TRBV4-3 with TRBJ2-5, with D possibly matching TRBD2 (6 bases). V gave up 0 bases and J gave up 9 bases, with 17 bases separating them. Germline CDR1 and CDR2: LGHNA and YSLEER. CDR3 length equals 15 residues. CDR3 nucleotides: TGCGCCAGCAGCCAAGAGGGCCTTCAGTGGGAGGCCCAGTACTTC. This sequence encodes CASSQEGLQWEAQYF.

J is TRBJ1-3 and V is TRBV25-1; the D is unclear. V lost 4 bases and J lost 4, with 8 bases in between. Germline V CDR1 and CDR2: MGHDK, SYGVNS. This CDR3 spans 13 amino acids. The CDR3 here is CASSGPGGNTIYF. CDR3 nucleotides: TGTGCCAGCAGTGGCCCGGGAGGAAACACCATATATTTT.

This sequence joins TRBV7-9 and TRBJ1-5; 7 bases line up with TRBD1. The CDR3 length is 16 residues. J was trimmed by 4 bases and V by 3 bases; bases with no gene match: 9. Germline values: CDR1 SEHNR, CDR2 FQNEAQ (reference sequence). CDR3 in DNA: TGTGCCAGCAGCTTGGCCCGGGACAGCTTAAATCAGCCCCAGCATTTT. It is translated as CASSLARDSLNQPQHF.

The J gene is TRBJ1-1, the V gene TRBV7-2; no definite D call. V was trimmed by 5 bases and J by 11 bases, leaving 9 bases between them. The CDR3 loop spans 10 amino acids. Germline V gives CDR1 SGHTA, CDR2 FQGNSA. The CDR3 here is CASSLTRAFF. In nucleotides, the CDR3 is TGTGCCAGCAGCCTAACTAGGGCTTTCTTT.

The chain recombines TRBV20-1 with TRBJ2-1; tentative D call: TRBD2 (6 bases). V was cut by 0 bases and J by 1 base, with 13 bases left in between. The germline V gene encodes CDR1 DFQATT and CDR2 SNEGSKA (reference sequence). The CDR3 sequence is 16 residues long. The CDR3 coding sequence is TGCAGTGCTAGAGATTTTGGCGGGAAATCCTACAATGAGCAGTTCTTC. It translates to CSARDFGGKSYNEQFF.

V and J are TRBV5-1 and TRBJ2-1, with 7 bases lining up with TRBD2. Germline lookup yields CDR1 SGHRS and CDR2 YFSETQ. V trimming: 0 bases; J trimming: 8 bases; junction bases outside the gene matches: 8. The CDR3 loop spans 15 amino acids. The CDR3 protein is CASSLETSLPHEQFF. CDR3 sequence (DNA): TGCGCCAGCAGCTTGGAGACTAGCTTACCCCATGAGCAGTTCTTC.

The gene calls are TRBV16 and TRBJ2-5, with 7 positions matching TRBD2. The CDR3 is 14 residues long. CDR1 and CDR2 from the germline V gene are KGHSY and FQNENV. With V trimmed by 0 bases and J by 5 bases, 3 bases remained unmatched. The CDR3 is CASSQSIGGETQYF. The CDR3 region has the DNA TGTGCCAGCAGCCAATCAATCGGGGGGGAGACCCAGTACTTC.

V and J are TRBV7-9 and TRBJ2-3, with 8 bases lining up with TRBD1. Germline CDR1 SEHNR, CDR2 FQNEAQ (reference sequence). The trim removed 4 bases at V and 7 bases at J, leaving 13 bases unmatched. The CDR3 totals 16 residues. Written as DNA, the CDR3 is TGTGCCAGCAGCTCCCTTCCGGGACAGGAGTTATATACGCAGTATTTT. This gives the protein CASSSLPGQELYTQYF.

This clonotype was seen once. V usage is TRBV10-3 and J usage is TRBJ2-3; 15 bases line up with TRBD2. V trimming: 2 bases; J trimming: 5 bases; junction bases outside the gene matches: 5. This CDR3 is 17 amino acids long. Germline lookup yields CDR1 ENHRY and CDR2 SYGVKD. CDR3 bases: TGTGCCATCAGTGAGGGGACTAGCGGGAGGTCGATAGATACGCAGTATTTT. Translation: CAISEGTSGRSIDTQYF.

The CDR3 coding sequence is TGTGCCAGCAGGGTACCACCGGGACCCACCACCGGGGAGCTGTTTTTT. This codes for CASRVPPGPTTGELFF. The chain uses TRBV2 and TRBJ2-2; D assignment may be TRBD1 or TRBD2 (5 bases each). The CDR3 sequence is 16 residues long. With 6 bases removed from V and 4 bases from J, the gap between germline ends came to 18 bases. The V gene's germline CDR1 is SNHLY and CDR2 FYNNEI.

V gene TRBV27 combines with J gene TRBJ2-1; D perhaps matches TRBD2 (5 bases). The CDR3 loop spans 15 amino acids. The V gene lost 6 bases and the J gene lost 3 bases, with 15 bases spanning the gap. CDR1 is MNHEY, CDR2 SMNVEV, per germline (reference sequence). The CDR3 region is CASSRTPEGYNEQFF. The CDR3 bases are TGTGCCAGCAGCCGGACTCCTGAGGGCTACAATGAGCAGTTCTTC.

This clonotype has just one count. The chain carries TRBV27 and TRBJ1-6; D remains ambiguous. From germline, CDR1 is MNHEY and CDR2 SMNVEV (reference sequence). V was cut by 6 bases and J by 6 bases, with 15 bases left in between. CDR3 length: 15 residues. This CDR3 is CASRLLPVVNSPLHF. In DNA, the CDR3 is TGTGCCAGCAGACTGTTACCCGTGGTTAATTCACCCCTCCACTTT.

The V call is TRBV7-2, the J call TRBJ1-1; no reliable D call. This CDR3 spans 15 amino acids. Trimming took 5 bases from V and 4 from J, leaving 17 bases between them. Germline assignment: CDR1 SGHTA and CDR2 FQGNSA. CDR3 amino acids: CASSQYLEGVTEAFF. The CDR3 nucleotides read TGTGCCAGCAGCCAGTACCTAGAGGGCGTCACTGAAGCTTTCTTT.

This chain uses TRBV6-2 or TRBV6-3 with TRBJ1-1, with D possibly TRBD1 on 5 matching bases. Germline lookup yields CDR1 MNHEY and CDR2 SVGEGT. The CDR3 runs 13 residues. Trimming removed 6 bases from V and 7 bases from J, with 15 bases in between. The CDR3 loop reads CASSGTGTIEAFF. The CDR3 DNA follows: TGTGCCAGCAGCGGAACCGGGACGATTGAAGCTTTCTTT.

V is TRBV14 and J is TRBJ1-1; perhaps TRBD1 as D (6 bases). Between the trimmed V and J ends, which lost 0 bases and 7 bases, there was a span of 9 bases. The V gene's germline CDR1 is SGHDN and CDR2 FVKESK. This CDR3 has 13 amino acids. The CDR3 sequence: CASSQDWGREAFF. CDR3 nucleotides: TGTGCCAGCAGCCAAGATTGGGGGCGTGAAGCTTTCTTT.